Below are 2 T cell receptor beta chains sequenced from a single sample in a study of cytomegalovirus exposure and HLA in healthy donors (dated by TCRdb to 2016 to 2017). The library was made by the immunoSEQ multiplex PCR assay. The immuneACCESS repertoire file appears here via TCRdb, limited to in-frame rearrangements. These files lack a portion of the clones; in checked studies, under half of the deficit traces to unresolved V genes, and the cause of the others is not known. Present in this sample are 71,000 or so clones, approximately 94% of which were seen just once. The ten largest clonotypes hold over 1.2% of the sample. The sample was PBMCs. The receptors derive from a man aged 18 to 29 in good health and CMV-seropositive.

V usage is TRBV19 and J usage is TRBJ1-4; 9 bases match TRBD1. V lost 2 bases to trimming and J lost 5 bases; unmatched junction nucleotides: 6. This CDR3 comprises 16 residues. Germline CDR1 reads LNHDA; CDR2 reads SQIVND (reference sequence). The CDR3 DNA sequence: TGTGCCAGTAGTATACAAGGACAGGGGAAGAATGAAAAACTGTTTTTT. This encodes CASSIQGQGKNEKLFF.

The gene calls are TRBV29-1 and TRBJ2-3; 10 nucleotides align to TRBD2. J was trimmed by 0 bases and V by 4 bases; bases with no gene match: 4. The germline CDR1 and CDR2 sequences are SQVTM and ANQGSEA. The CDR3 runs to 15 residues. The CDR3 region has the DNA TGCAGCGTTGGAGGTAGCGGGGGGAGCACAGATACGCAGTATTTT. Protein sequence: CSVGGSGGSTDTQYF.